These T cell receptor beta chains were read from a single sample in a study of CD8 T cells in ankylosing spondylitis. TCRdb re-derived calls from the 5' RACE reads in MiXCR, one entry per CDR3 protein. The data show some 700,000 distinct CDR3 sequences, roughly 19% seen once. The sample taken for sequencing was blood, either unsorted or a sorted T cell fraction (not recorded which). The receptors stem from a male donor with ankylosing spondylitis. Both conserved end residues are trimmed from each CDR3. Fields, in order: V gene, clone size, J gene, D gene, CDR3 protein. The D gene is left open where the match is weak. Part of the rows lack a size; the others show once, few, many or a class for expanded clones.

V: TRBV4-1
size: few
J: TRBJ2-7
D: TRBD2
CDR3: ASSQSGGSGRSSYEQY

V: TRBV5-1
size: .
J: TRBJ1-5
D: .
CDR3: ASSLGEHDGNQPQH

V: TRBV12-3/TRBV12-4
size: .
J: TRBJ2-1
D: TRBD2
CDR3: ASSFRGLGVDEQF

V: TRBV18
size: .
J: TRBJ2-7
D: TRBD1
CDR3: ASSPGTEPLQY

V: TRBV4-1
size: .
J: TRBJ2-4
D: TRBD2
CDR3: ASSPGLAGGPGANIQY

V: TRBV10-3
size: few
J: TRBJ2-7
D: .
CDR3: AISEPGGADEQY

V: TRBV5-6
size: .
J: TRBJ2-1
D: TRBD1
CDR3: ASSLVPGTGPYNEQF

V: TRBV5-5
size: .
J: TRBJ1-5
D: TRBD1
CDR3: ASSFGPGGGQPQH

V: TRBV12-3/TRBV12-4
size: few
J: TRBJ1-3
D: .
CDR3: ASRQQGSGNTIY

V: TRBV4-1
size: few
J: TRBJ2-2
D: .
CDR3: ASSQTGMHTGELF

V: TRBV5-1
size: few
J: TRBJ1-1
D: .
CDR3: ASSILRDTEAF

V: TRBV20-1
size: .
J: TRBJ1-6
D: TRBD1
CDR3: SAIGGGTGERPLH

V: TRBV6-1
size: .
J: TRBJ1-6
D: .
CDR3: ASSEASRENSPLH

V: TRBV24-1
size: few
J: TRBJ1-1
D: .
CDR3: ATSSGNRPEAF

V: TRBV11-2
size: .
J: TRBJ1-2
D: .
CDR3: ASSLVVGPGGYT

V: TRBV6-4
size: .
J: TRBJ2-1
D: .
CDR3: ASIPSSVYKYNEQF

V: TRBV3-1
size: few
J: TRBJ2-4
D: TRBD2
CDR3: ASSQAGLAGKNIQY

V: TRBV29-1
size: few
J: TRBJ1-2
D: .
CDR3: SVEVPQAGAAFFNYGYT

V: TRBV4-3
size: once
J: TRBJ2-7
D: TRBD2
CDR3: ASSQGTGLANEQY

V: TRBV4-3
size: many
J: TRBJ2-1
D: .
CDR3: ASSQDKGIGEQF

V: TRBV10-3
size: few
J: TRBJ2-3
D: .
CDR3: AIRTSLDTDTQY

V: TRBV28
size: few
J: TRBJ2-3
D: .
CDR3: ASSLRAGRTDTQY

V: TRBV7-9
size: .
J: TRBJ2-7
D: TRBD1
CDR3: ASSAGQGVDEQY

V: TRBV28
size: few
J: TRBJ2-7
D: TRBD1
CDR3: ASSAWTGTSYEQY

V: TRBV16
size: .
J: TRBJ2-7
D: TRBD1
CDR3: ASSQSIGQGWQQY

V: TRBV5-1
size: .
J: TRBJ2-1
D: .
CDR3: ASSTYRVDEQF

V: TRBV2
size: few
J: TRBJ2-3
D: .
CDR3: ASSEIYGGDTQY

V: TRBV7-8
size: .
J: TRBJ2-3
D: TRBD2
CDR3: ASSLAIAGADTQY

V: TRBV12-3/TRBV12-4
size: few
J: TRBJ1-6
D: TRBD1
CDR3: ASSRSTGAGPLH

V: TRBV25-1
size: once
J: TRBJ2-7
D: TRBD2
CDR3: ATSLRGGSGEQY

V: TRBV20-1
size: .
J: TRBJ1-6
D: .
CDR3: SAEGGNSPLH

V: TRBV29-1
size: many
J: TRBJ2-2
D: TRBD2
CDR3: SVAGLAGSELF

V: TRBV2
size: .
J: TRBJ2-1
D: .
CDR3: ASSVEGANEQF

V: TRBV2
size: .
J: TRBJ2-7
D: .
CDR3: ASSDSELFYEQY

V: TRBV10-3
size: many
J: TRBJ2-7
D: TRBD2
CDR3: AISVGLPPDYEQY

V: TRBV28
size: many
J: TRBJ1-2
D: .
CDR3: ASSLQGSYGYT

V: TRBV20-1
size: .
J: TRBJ1-4
D: .
CDR3: SAGVGDEKLF

V: TRBV7-9
size: .
J: TRBJ2-1
D: .
CDR3: ASSLKGRENPNEQF

V: TRBV7-9
size: .
J: TRBJ2-5
D: TRBD1
CDR3: ASSTQGVRETQY

V: TRBV4-2
size: .
J: TRBJ2-3
D: TRBD2
CDR3: ASSPKRGLADTDTQY

V: TRBV27
size: .
J: TRBJ2-7
D: TRBD2
CDR3: ASSQLAGTYEQY

V: TRBV12-3/TRBV12-4
size: .
J: TRBJ2-3
D: TRBD2
CDR3: ASSAAPQRDIRDTQY

V: TRBV4-2
size: .
J: TRBJ2-2
D: .
CDR3: ASSRPPGGLGTGELF

V: TRBV6-5
size: .
J: TRBJ2-1
D: TRBD1
CDR3: ASRTGENEQF

V: TRBV9
size: .
J: TRBJ2-2
D: .
CDR3: ASSVGGDTTGELF

V: TRBV20-1
size: .
J: TRBJ1-6
D: .
CDR3: SARVWESLH

V: TRBV28
size: .
J: TRBJ1-1
D: TRBD1
CDR3: ASSVSPNRGLGTEAF

V: TRBV7-2
size: few
J: TRBJ1-5
D: .
CDR3: ASSLVGGGHSNQPQH

V: TRBV30
size: .
J: TRBJ2-7
D: TRBD1
CDR3: AWSVLGQVYEQY

V: TRBV5-5
size: .
J: TRBJ2-2
D: .
CDR3: ASGGAVTGELF